These 32 T cell receptor beta chains were all obtained from the same sample, sequenced in a study of regulatory T cells in long-lasting Graves disease. Time point indicated: newly diagnosed GD, antithyroid drugs for less than 3 months. PBMC RNA served as the TCR library source. Building of the TCR beta libraries involved iRepertoire HTBI primers and Arm-PCR of CDR3 regions. TCRdb fed the multiplex PCR reads into MiXCR, producing one record per CDR3 protein. The sample shows about 620,000 distinct CDR3 sequences, under 20% of them seen only once. These data also featured in a second study, about T cells in Graves' hyperthyroidism and ophthalmopathy.

This material consisted of peripheral blood mononuclear cells (PBMCs), taken at new diagnosis, from a patient treated with antithyroid drugs. These receptors came from a woman between 25 and 40 years old with Graves disease.

This clonotype was counted a few times. This may arise from a read error, as a much more abundant clone is one base away. This chain uses TRBV11-2 with TRBJ1-2; no clear D gene. Germline V gene lookup returns CDR1 SGHAT and CDR2 FQNNGV. The CDR3 length is 14 residues. This CDR3 is CASSLNWEGGGCTF. The CDR3 DNA follows: TGTGCCAGCAGCTTAAATTGGGAGGGCGGTGGCTGCACCTTC.

This clonotype occurred many times. The chain has TRBV6-1 and TRBJ1-5; a possible D gene is TRBD1 (5 bases). Germline V lookup: CDR1 MNHNS, CDR2 SASEGT. V lost 5 bases and J lost 7, with 12 bases in between. The length of the CDR3 is 13 residues. CDR3 loop: CASSPGDRQPQHF. The CDR3 nucleotides read TGTGCCAGCAGTCCGGGGGATCGGCAGCCCCAGCATTTT.

The J gene is TRBJ2-4, the V gene TRBV7-8; D possibly matches TRBD1 or TRBD2 (5 bases each). CDR3 size: 16 residues. Germline CDR1 and CDR2: SGHVS and FQNEAQ. V lost 1 base to trimming and J lost 6 bases, with 16 bases between them. The CDR3 DNA is TGTGCCAGCAGCTTAGAGGAGGCTTGGACAACAAACATTCAGTACTTC. It codes for CASSLEEAWTTNIQYF.

The J gene is TRBJ1-2, the V gene TRBV11-2, with D maybe TRBD1 (6 bases). V dropped 1 base and J dropped 5 bases, with 17 bases sitting between them. The CDR3 is 16 amino acids. In germline, CDR1 is SGHAT, CDR2 FQNNGV. The CDR3 sequence: CASSLVLGGRGYGYTF. In DNA, the CDR3 is TGTGCCAGCAGCTTAGTCCTAGGTGGCAGGGGTTATGGCTACACCTTC.

A remark on this clonotype: Compared with germline, one end of the junction differs, possibly owing to a read error. The CDR3 spells CVSSLGELDYNEQFF. The CDR3 nucleotides read TGTGTCAGCAGTTTAGGGGAGTTAGACTACAATGAGCAGTTCTTC. The chain has TRBV28 and TRBJ2-1; D may be TRBD1 or TRBD2 (5 bases each). Germline V gives CDR1 MDHEN, CDR2 SYDVKM. The CDR3 covers 15 residues.

At least ten counts were recorded for this clonotype. V usage is TRBV12-3 or TRBV12-4 and J usage is TRBJ2-2; 10 positions agree with TRBD2. This CDR3 comprises 15 residues. The ends lost 6 bases at V and 6 bases at J; junction bases unmatched: 7. The CDR3 loop is CASSSSGSLAGELFF. DNA for the CDR3: TGTGCCAGCAGCTCTAGCGGGAGTCTCGCCGGGGAGCTGTTTTTT.

The V and J genes are TRBV6-2 or TRBV6-3 and TRBJ2-3; D might be TRBD2 (5 bases). The CDR3 is 14 residues long. V was trimmed by 3 bases and J by 2 bases, leaving 9 bases between them. The germline CDR1 and CDR2 sequences are MNHEY and SVGEGT. This CDR3 reads CASSYERSTDTQYF. The DNA for the CDR3 is TGTGCCAGCAGTTATGAGCGGTCCACAGATACGCAGTATTTT.

This clonotype was seen more than once but under ten times. The chain links TRBV29-1 to TRBJ2-3; TRBD2 matches at 8 bases. V gave up 7 bases and J gave up 2 bases; unmatched junction bases: 8. The CDR3 consists of 14 residues. Germline assignment: CDR1 SQVTM and CDR2 ANQGSEA. The CDR3 is CSAEGLVLTDTQYF. The CDR3 DNA reads as TGCAGCGCCGAGGGACTAGTGCTCACAGATACGCAGTATTTT.

The V call is TRBV5-1, the J call TRBJ2-5; D not resolved. CDR1 and CDR2 from the germline V gene are SGHRS and YFSETQ. The CDR3 sequence is 13 residues long. Trimming removed 1 base at V and 5 bases at J, with 9 bases between. CDR3 bases: TGCGCCAGCAGCTTGCTGGTGGGGGAGACCCAGTACTTC. It specifies CASSLLVGETQYF.

This clonotype was seen repeatedly, ten times or more. CDR3 in amino acids: CASSLRTGYNQPQHF. CDR3 in DNA: TGTGCCAGCAGTCTCCGGACGGGATACAATCAGCCCCAGCATTTT. This rearrangement joins TRBV28 to TRBJ1-5; D unresolved. V was trimmed by 5 bases and J by 3 bases, leaving 14 bases between them. CDR3 length equals 15 residues. Germline CDR1 is MDHEN and CDR2 is SYDVKM.

This clonotype has a count of ten or more. The rearrangement joins TRBV11-1 to TRBJ2-1, with D unclear. The J call is doubtful: the DNA matches TRBJ2-5 better. The CDR3 runs 13 residues. Germline lookup yields CDR1 SGHAT and CDR2 FQDESV (reference sequence). CDR3 sequence: CASSPQLKSTQYF. In nucleotides, the CDR3 is TGTGCCAGCAGCCCGCAGTTGAAGTCGACCCAGTACTTC.

The rearrangement links TRBV29-1 to TRBJ1-1, with TRBD1 matching over 8 bases. Germline V gives CDR1 SQVTM, CDR2 ANQGSEA. This CDR3 comprises 13 residues. The V gene end was trimmed by 6 bases and the J gene end by 5 bases; junction bases not matched to a gene: 8. The CDR3 spells CSVNQGAGTEAFF. For the CDR3, the DNA is TGCAGCGTGAACCAGGGGGCGGGGACTGAAGCTTTCTTT.

The chain is built from TRBV7-9 and TRBJ2-2, with D possibly being TRBD1 or TRBD2 (5 bases each). V lost 3 bases, J lost 6 bases, and 8 bases lay in between. Germline V lookup: CDR1 SEHNR, CDR2 FQNEAQ (reference sequence). The CDR3 extends over 13 amino acids. The CDR3 loop is CASSFEGPGELFF. CDR3 nucleotides: TGTGCCAGCAGCTTCGAGGGGCCCGGGGAGCTGTTTTTT.

The sample holds many counts of this clonotype. The gene calls are TRBV2 and TRBJ1-2, with D unclear. CDR3 length equals 18 residues. Trimming took 0 bases from V and 8 from J, leaving 25 bases between them. Looked up from germline, CDR1 is SNHLY and CDR2 is FYNNEI. The DNA for the CDR3 is TGTGCCAGCAGTGAAGCTGGAGTGAGGTTGTCCCCCAACGGGGGCTACACCTTC. Its protein is CASSEAGVRLSPNGGYTF.

Many counts were recorded for this clonotype. J is TRBJ2-3 and V is TRBV24-1, with D possibly matching TRBD1 (5 bases). The CDR3 is made up of 15 amino acids. Trimming left V 4 bases short and J 1 base short, with 11 bases between. Germline CDR1 KGHDR, CDR2 SFDVKD. The DNA for the CDR3 is TGTGCCACCAGTGAACAGGATTACCGCACAGATACGCAGTATTTT. Residues: CATSEQDYRTDTQYF.

Ten or more counts support this clonotype. The rearrangement links TRBV2 to TRBJ2-5; 7 bases fit TRBD1. The germline V gene has CDR1 SNHLY and CDR2 FYNNEI. The CDR3 covers 11 residues. The V and J ends lost 11 bases and 5 bases, in that order; junction bases with no gene match: 5. In DNA, the CDR3 is TGTGCCGTTAGGGGGCGGGAGACCCAGTACTTC. Its translation is CAVRGRETQYF.

A word on this clonotype: An end of the junction does not agree with germline; a read error may underlie this. This chain uses TRBV12-3 or TRBV12-4 with TRBJ2-6, with D unclear. The CDR3 covers 14 residues. DNA of the CDR3: TGCGCCAGCAGCTTGGGATTTGGGGCCAACGTCCTGACTTTC. It yields the protein CASSLGFGANVLTF.

Concerning this clonotype: This is likely an artifact of a read error, given a far larger clone one base away. The rearrangement joins TRBV11-2 to TRBJ1-1; D is unresolved. Between the trimmed V and J ends, which lost 2 bases and 7 bases, there was a span of 5 bases. The CDR3 extends over 11 amino acids. Germline V lookup: CDR1 SGHAT, CDR2 FQNNGV. The DNA of the CDR3 is TGTGCCAGCAGCTTAATGGGTGAAGCTTTCTTT. Its protein is CASSLMGEAFF.

This clonotype was recorded many times. V and J are TRBV5-6 and TRBJ2-1, with D unclear. Germline V gene lookup returns CDR1 SGHDT and CDR2 YYEEEE. The CDR3 has 15 residues. V dropped 0 bases and J dropped 7 bases, with 14 bases sitting between them. The CDR3, as DNA: TGTGCCAGCAGCTTGGTAGGAGCGTTGTGGAATGAGCAGTTCTTC. It yields the protein CASSLVGALWNEQFF.

This clonotype was counted a few times. This chain connects TRBV18 to TRBJ2-4; tentative D call: TRBD2 (6 bases). CDR1 and CDR2 (germline): KGHSH, LQKENI. Trimming cost V 5 bases and J 8 bases, with 19 bases left between them. CDR3 length equals 15 residues. The CDR3 is CASSGGGNSVDIQYF. The CDR3 DNA follows: TGTGCCAGCTCAGGTGGAGGGAACTCGGTGGACATTCAGTACTTC.

A note on this clonotype: This could be a read error, since a much larger clone is one nucleotide away. V gene TRBV24-1 combines with J gene TRBJ2-5; D is undetermined. Germline V CDR1 and CDR2: KGHDR, SFDVKD. This CDR3 has 11 residues. The CDR3 DNA follows: TGTGTCACCAGTGGAGCTGAGACCCAGTACTTC. Translated, it gives CVTSGAETQYF.

The chain joins TRBV2 to TRBJ1-2; 12 bases align to TRBD1. This CDR3 is 15 amino acids long. The germline CDR1 and CDR2 sequences are SNHLY and FYNNEI. The V segment lost 7 bases and the J segment 6 bases; nucleotides outside the gene matches: 9. The DNA for the CDR3 is TGTGCCAGCACCCGGGACAGGGGGCTTCGGGATGGCTACACCTTC. This codes for CASTRDRGLRDGYTF. Drawing the rest from reference TRBV2 and TRBJ1-2, the complete variable domain is EPEVTQTPSHQVTQMGQEVILRCVPISNHLYFYWYRQILGQKVEFLVSFYNNEISEKSEIFDDQFSVERPDGSNFTLKIRSTKLEDSAMYFCASTRDRGLRDGYTFGSGTRLTVV.

This clonotype was counted at least ten times. The chain has TRBV27 and TRBJ1-4, with D unresolved. Per the germline V gene, CDR1 is MNHEY and CDR2 is SMNVEV (reference sequence). The V gene lost 2 bases and the J gene lost 7 bases, with 11 bases spanning the gap. The CDR3 runs 14 residues. The CDR3 sequence is CASSLTGNSEKLFF. The CDR3 DNA is TGTGCCAGCAGTTTAACCGGAAACAGTGAAAAACTGTTTTTT. The full variable domain, in which reference TRBV27 and TRBJ1-4 provide the parts outside the CDR3, is EAQVTQNPRYLITVTGKKLTVTCSQNMNHEYMSWYRQDPGLGLRQIYYSMNVEVTDKGDVPEGYKVSRKEKRNFPLILESPSPNQTSLYFCASSLTGNSEKLFFGSGTQLSVL.

The rearrangement uses TRBV9 and TRBJ1-3; no firm D call. CDR3 length equals 14 residues. The germline gives CDR1 SGDLS, CDR2 YYNGEE. The V and J ends lost 4 bases and 0 bases respectively, with 8 bases between them. In DNA form, the CDR3 reads TGTGCCAGCAGCCGAATTCGCTCTGGAAACACCATATATTTT. The encoded protein is CASSRIRSGNTIYF.

J is TRBJ2-3 and V is TRBV2; D gene ambiguous. The V gene lost 7 bases and the J gene lost 4 bases, with 3 bases spanning the gap. CDR1 is SNHLY and CDR2 is FYNNEI in the germline V gene. CDR3 length: 10 amino acids. CDR3 nucleotide sequence: TGTGCCAGCAATGCAGATACGCAGTATTTT. Its translation: CASNADTQYF.

With regard to this clonotype: A much larger clone lies a single base off, so this may be a read error. Because the CDR3 is missing its conserved closing phenylalanine or tryptophan, this is likely a read error. This sequence joins TRBV2 and TRBJ1-6; D is uncertain. The CDR3 consists of 15 residues. CDR1 is SNHLY and CDR2 is FYNNEI in the germline V gene. V lost 2 bases and J 6 bases, leaving 11 bases between the germline ends. CDR3 sequence: CASSERRNVNSPLHL. The CDR3 coding sequence is TGTGCCAGCAGTGAACGGAGGAACGTTAATTCACCCCTCCACCTT.

This clonotype occurred many times. This sequence joins TRBV7-6 and TRBJ1-1, with D perhaps matching TRBD1 (5 bases). Trimming pared 5 bases from V and 7 bases from J, leaving 14 bases between. The CDR3 has 13 residues. Germline V CDR1 and CDR2: SGHVS, FNYEAQ. In nucleotides, the CDR3 is TGTGCCAGCAGCCAAGGGACCGTTGATGAAGCTTTCTTT. It is translated as CASSQGTVDEAFF.

This clonotype showed up many times. The chain carries TRBV28 and TRBJ2-1, with TRBD2 matching over 9 bases. The CDR3 has 17 residues. Germline V gene data show CDR1 as MDHEN and CDR2 as SYDVKM. The J segment lost 5 bases and the V segment lost 6 bases, leaving 14 bases of the junction unmatched. Here the CDR3 reads CASSSTKAGGPNNEQFF. CDR3 bases: TGTGCCAGCAGCTCGACAAAGGCGGGAGGGCCTAACAATGAGCAGTTCTTC.

This clonotype was counted at least ten times. The chain couples TRBV12-3 or TRBV12-4 to TRBJ2-7; possibly TRBD2 for D (7 bases). The CDR3 runs 14 residues. V dropped 7 bases and J dropped 3 bases, with 16 bases sitting between them. The CDR3 protein is CASTKGGGVYEQYF. DNA of the CDR3: TGTGCCAGCACAAAGGGGGGAGGGGTCTACGAGCAGTACTTC.

This clonotype came up a few times. The chain couples TRBV5-5 to TRBJ2-3, with D unclear. The CDR3 has 13 residues. The germline CDR1 and CDR2 sequences are SGHKS and YYEKEE (reference sequence). Trimming left V 0 bases short and J 4 bases short, with 6 bases between. For the CDR3, the DNA is TGTGCCAGCAGCTTGGTGTATTCAGATACGCAGTATTTT. Translating it yields CASSLVYSDTQYF.

The chain has TRBV27 and TRBJ2-1; 9 positions agree with TRBD1. The length of the CDR3 is 14 residues. The trim removed 6 bases at V and 9 bases at J, leaving 9 bases unmatched. Germline V gene lookup returns CDR1 MNHEY and CDR2 SMNVEV (reference sequence). CDR3 sequence (DNA): TGTGCCAGCAGGAAGGACAGGGGCTCTTTTGAGCAGTTCTTC. Its translation is CASRKDRGSFEQFF.

For this clonotype: Relative to the germline gene, one junction end is altered; a read error may explain this. This sequence joins TRBV11-1 and TRBJ2-1; no reliable D call. From germline, CDR1 is SGHAT and CDR2 FQDESV (reference sequence). CDR3 length equals 17 residues. The CDR3 loop is CANSLDRAISSYNEQFF. In DNA, the CDR3 is TGTGCCAACAGCTTAGATCGGGCGATTAGCTCCTACAATGAGCAGTTCTTC.